This entry lists 9 T cell receptor beta chains sequenced from one sample in a study of vaccination and CD4 T cells after COVID-19. These receptors have no identified antigens. The treatment was: approximately nine-day PBMC culture with coronavirus spike peptide pools or control peptides (ViraFEST assay). Oncomine TCR Beta short-read sequencing was applied to DNA from cultured CD4+ T cells. MiXCR, applied by TCRdb to the PCR reads, yields one record per CDR3 protein. The sample has roughly 9,300 distinct CDR3 sequences, roughly 25% seen once. Sample: CD4+ T cells from blood, cultured in vitro, taken before SARS-CoV-2 vaccination. The receptors stem from a human donor who received a COVID-19 vaccine.

This clonotype was seen a few times. The rearrangement joins TRBV5-8 to TRBJ1-5; 7 nucleotides agree with TRBD1. The CDR3 is 17 amino acids. CDR1 is SGHTS and CDR2 is YDEGEE in the germline V gene. Trimming removed 4 bases from V and 4 bases from J; junction bases left unmatched: 14. The CDR3 loop is CASSRQGESQPNQPQHF. The CDR3 DNA reads as TGTGCCAGCAGCCGACAGGGAGAATCTCAGCCTAATCAGCCCCAGCATTTT.

J is TRBJ1-5 and V is TRBV6-5, with D maybe TRBD1 (5 bases). V was cut by 0 bases and J by 1 base, with 10 bases left in between. The CDR3 loop spans 16 amino acids. The germline CDR1 and CDR2 sequences are MNHEY and SVGAGI. The CDR3 region is CASSYSKDRSNQPQHF. CDR3 nucleotides: TGTGCCAGCAGTTACTCGAAAGACAGAAGCAATCAGCCCCAGCATTTT.

This clonotype was observed a handful of times. The rearrangement uses TRBV15 and TRBJ2-1; D uncertain. V was clipped by 5 bases and J by 2 bases, with 16 bases between them. The CDR3 has 16 amino acids. The V gene's germline CDR1 is LNHNV and CDR2 YYDKDF (reference sequence). CDR3 in amino acids: CATSQLRPSAYNEQFF. In nucleotides, the CDR3 is TGTGCCACCAGCCAACTTCGGCCTAGTGCCTACAATGAGCAGTTCTTC.

The chain couples TRBV11-2 to TRBJ2-3; D is perhaps TRBD1 (6 bases). There are 14 residues in the CDR3. V shed 5 bases and J shed 5 bases, with 14 bases lying between them. Germline CDR1 SGHAT, CDR2 FQNNGV. The CDR3 DNA is TGTGCCAGCAGCCCCACAAGCAGGGGAGATACGCAGTATTTT. This codes for CASSPTSRGDTQYF. The full variable domain, its missing parts supplied by reference TRBV11-2 and TRBJ2-3, is EAGVAQSPRYKIIEKRQSVAFWCNPISGHATLYWYQQILGQGPKLLIQFQNNGVVDDSQLPKDRFSAERLKGVDSTLKIQPAKLEDSAVYLCASSPTSRGDTQYFGPGTRLTVL.

By proportion, this clonotype is medium-sized (0.01 to 0.1%). The chain couples TRBV27 to TRBJ1-2; D gene unclear. The CDR3 runs 13 residues. V dropped 5 bases and J dropped 5 bases, with 12 bases sitting between them. Germline lookup yields CDR1 MNHEY and CDR2 SMNVEV (reference sequence). The CDR3 DNA follows: TGTGCCAGCAGTCGGCAGTCTAGTTATGGCTACACCTTC. Its translation: CASSRQSSYGYTF.

The chain employs TRBV11-2 and TRBJ2-3; TRBD2 agrees at 12 bases. V shed 2 bases and J 5 bases; nucleotides not matched to a gene: 8. CDR3 length: 17 amino acids. Germline values: CDR1 SGHAT, CDR2 FQNNGV. The CDR3 is CASSLWIPSGGGDTQYF. In nucleotides, the CDR3 is TGTGCCAGCAGCTTATGGATCCCTAGCGGGGGGGGAGATACGCAGTATTTT.

This clonotype has a handful of counts. This chain joins TRBV24-1 and TRBJ2-2, with TRBD1 matching 7 bases. CDR1 and CDR2 (germline): KGHDR, SFDVKD. The CDR3 runs to 17 residues. Trimming took 2 bases from V and 4 from J; bases not matched to a gene: 9. CDR3: CATSDWNDRVSTGELFF. CDR3 bases: TGTGCCACCAGTGATTGGAATGACAGGGTGTCCACCGGGGAGCTGTTTTTT.

The V and J genes are TRBV27 and TRBJ2-5; 7 bases line up with TRBD1. CDR3 size: 12 residues. Looked up from germline, CDR1 is MNHEY and CDR2 is SMNVEV (reference sequence). V gave up 8 bases and J gave up 7 bases; unmatched junction bases: 7. The CDR3 DNA reads TGTGCCAGCTGGGACAGCCAGAGGACCCAGTACTTC. Amino acids: CASWDSQRTQYF.

This chain joins TRBV2 and TRBJ1-2, with D possibly being TRBD1 (5 bases). Deletions cut 5 bases from V and 5 bases from J, with 15 bases between. The germline V gene encodes CDR1 SNHLY and CDR2 FYNNEI. The CDR3 consists of 14 residues. CDR3 residues: CASSTTGGAYGYTF. The DNA for the CDR3 is TGTGCCAGCAGTACTACTGGAGGGGCGTATGGCTACACCTTC.